This entry lists 16 T cell receptor beta chains sequenced from one sample in a study of shared clonotypes between healthy human individuals. The method was immunoSEQ multiplex PCR; TCRdb's version includes in-frame clones alone and lacks a portion of them. The sample yields about 700,000 clones, about 90% seen once. In the naive CD8 group, cells lacked CD45RO and were positively selected for CCR7, so terminally differentiated effector memory CD45RA+ cells were left out. Material: naive CD8+ T cells sorted from blood. These receptors originate from a man aged 30 to 39 in good health.

The J gene is TRBJ2-7, the V gene TRBV5-8, with D uncertain. Germline V gives CDR1 SGHTS, CDR2 YDEGEE. Trimming left V 2 bases short and J 0 bases short, with 6 bases between. CDR3 length: 13 residues. CDR3 residues: CASSFHVSYEQYF. The CDR3, as DNA: TGTGCCAGCAGCTTCCACGTCTCCTACGAGCAGTACTTC.

Regarding this clone: The sample contains more than one DNA sequence encoding this CDR3. This chain links TRBV5-1 with TRBJ2-3; TRBD2 is a possible D gene (6 bases). The CDR3 sequence is 15 residues long. CDR1 is SGHRS, CDR2 YFSETQ, per germline. Trimming took 1 base from V and 0 from J, leaving 9 bases between them. Written as DNA, the CDR3 is TGCGCCAGCAGCTTGTACGCGGGGAGCACAGATACGCAGTATTTT. This translates into CASSLYAGSTDTQYF.

The chain uses TRBV7-8 and TRBJ2-1; 9 positions match TRBD2. The V gene's germline CDR1 is SGHVS and CDR2 FQNEAQ. The CDR3 sequence is 20 residues long. Germline trimming cut 1 base from V and 0 bases from J; bases unmatched to any gene: 13. CDR3 sequence: CASSLVRLAGIKSSYNEQFF. For the CDR3, the DNA is TGTGCCAGCAGCTTAGTTCGGCTAGCGGGGATCAAGAGCTCCTACAATGAGCAGTTCTTC.

Notes on this clone: At one end, the junction sequence differs from germline, possibly due to a read error. V is TRBV7-9 and J is TRBJ2-3; D unclear. The CDR3 has 11 residues. Per the germline V gene, CDR1 is SEHNR and CDR2 is FQNEAQ (reference sequence). CDR3 sequence reads: CASSPRAAPRF. In DNA, the CDR3 is TGTGCCAGCAGCCCCCGTGCGGCGCCACGTTTT. The full variable domain, in which reference TRBV7-9 and TRBJ2-3 provide the parts outside the CDR3, is DTGVSQNPRHKITKRGQNVTFRCDPISEHNRLYWYRQTLGQGPEFLTYFQNEAQLEKSRLLSDRFSAERPKGSFSTLEIQRTEQGDSAMYLCASSPRAAPRFGPGTRLTVL.

J is TRBJ2-3 and V is TRBV9; 9 positions match TRBD2. Trimming removed 3 bases from V and 2 bases from J; junction bases left unmatched: 16. CDR3 length equals 19 residues. In germline, CDR1 is SGDLS, CDR2 YYNGEE. The CDR3 spells CASSAAIVDLAGITDTQYF. CDR3 DNA sequence: TGTGCCAGCAGCGCAGCCATCGTAGACCTAGCGGGAATCACAGATACGCAGTATTTT.

V and J are TRBV4-3 and TRBJ1-4; tentatively, D is TRBD1 (5 bases). The CDR3 totals 17 residues. Germline lookup yields CDR1 LGHNA and CDR2 YSLEER. V was shortened by 0 bases and J by 2 bases, with 13 bases between the two germline ends. CDR3 bases: TGCGCCAGCAGCCAAGAGATCTGGGGCGCGACTAATGAAAAACTGTTTTTT. This codes for CASSQEIWGATNEKLFF.

CDR3 DNA: TGTGCCAGCAGCGATACTGAGCAGTTCTTC. It is translated as CASSDTEQFF. V gene TRBV25-1 combines with J gene TRBJ2-1, with D unclear. The V gene lost 6 bases and the J gene lost 9 bases, with 6 bases spanning the gap. The length of the CDR3 is 10 residues. Germline CDR1 reads MGHDK; CDR2 reads SYGVNS.

The rearrangement links TRBV7-9 to TRBJ1-2; D is perhaps TRBD1 (5 bases). V was shortened by 5 bases and J by 5 bases, with 15 bases between the two germline ends. This CDR3 is 14 amino acids long. The germline CDR1 and CDR2 sequences are SEHNR and FQNEAQ (reference sequence). This CDR3 is CASSAPGASYGYTF. DNA of the CDR3: TGTGCCAGCAGCGCCCCCGGGGCGTCATATGGCTACACCTTC.

The chain employs TRBV5-8 and TRBJ2-7; D might be TRBD2 (5 bases). Germline lookup yields CDR1 SGHTS and CDR2 YDEGEE. Trimming shortened V by 2 bases and J by 2 bases, and 11 bases separated the two germline ends. This CDR3 has 14 amino acids. Here the CDR3 DNA reads TGTGCCAGCAGCTTACGGGATGGCACCTACGAGCAGTACTTC. Its translation: CASSLRDGTYEQYF.

The rearrangement links TRBV7-9 to TRBJ2-5; tentatively, D is TRBD2 (5 bases). V lost 2 bases and J 1 base, leaving 14 bases between the germline ends. Germline lookup yields CDR1 SEHNR and CDR2 FQNEAQ (reference sequence). The CDR3 totals 16 residues. The CDR3 bases are TGTGCCAGCAGCTTACGGGGTGCCAGCCCCCAAGAGACCCAGTACTTC. Amino acids: CASSLRGASPQETQYF.

This chain uses TRBV4-2 with TRBJ2-7; maybe TRBD1 (5 bases). Trimming shortened V by 0 bases and J by 3 bases, and 12 bases separated the two germline ends. The CDR3 extends over 15 amino acids. Germline CDR1 LGHNA, CDR2 YNFKEQ. CDR3 residues: CASSQEAIGVYEQYF. CDR3 DNA sequence: TGTGCCAGCAGCCAAGAGGCGATAGGGGTCTACGAGCAGTACTTC.

The chain uses TRBV19 and TRBJ2-1; 7 bases match TRBD2. The CDR3 length is 14 residues. The junction had 4 bases not matched to a gene; V was cut back by 5 bases and J by 3 bases. Germline CDR1 and CDR2: LNHDA and SQIVND (reference sequence). The CDR3 sequence is CASSSSGNYNEQFF. In DNA, the CDR3 is TGTGCCAGTAGTTCTAGCGGAAACTACAATGAGCAGTTCTTC.

This clone has only one observation. V gene TRBV18 combines with J gene TRBJ2-3; 8 bases line up with TRBD2. CDR3 size: 15 residues. Germline V lookup: CDR1 KGHSH, CDR2 LQKENI. The V and J ends lost 2 bases and 7 bases, in that order; junction bases with no gene match: 8. Here the CDR3 reads CASSPGASGQYTQYF. The CDR3 nucleotides read TGTGCCAGCTCACCAGGGGCTAGCGGGCAATATACGCAGTATTTT. Looking up the rest from reference TRBV18 and TRBJ2-3 gives the full variable domain: NAGVMQNPRHLVRRRGQEARLRCSPMKGHSHVYWYRQLPEEGLKFMVYLQKENIIDESGMPKERFSAEFPKEGPSILRIQQVVRGDSAAYFCASSPGASGQYTQYFGPGTRLTVL.

The DNA for the CDR3 is TGTGCCAGCAGTCCCCTATGGGGGAGGGCCGACGAGCAGTACTTC. This sequence encodes CASSPLWGRADEQYF. The chain couples TRBV6-5 to TRBJ2-7; TRBD2 aligns across 7 bases. The germline V gene has CDR1 MNHEY and CDR2 SVGAGI. V shed 5 bases, J shed 5 bases, and the junction held 12 bases outside the gene matches. The CDR3 sequence is 15 residues long.

The chain employs TRBV9 and TRBJ2-3, with 11 bases fitting TRBD2. V lost 9 bases and J lost 6; bases outside the gene matches: 24. CDR3 length equals 19 residues. Germline CDR1 is SGDLS and CDR2 is YYNGEE. The CDR3 DNA reads as TGTGCCACCCCGGTCTCTTTATGGCTAGCGGGAGGATCGGGGGATACGCAGTATTTT. Protein product: CATPVSLWLAGGSGDTQYF.

This clone was picked up one time. The chain carries TRBV4-3 and TRBJ1-2; no clear D. The CDR3 loop spans 17 amino acids. The germline CDR1 and CDR2 sequences are LGHNA and YSLEER. V lost 0 bases and J lost 2, with 16 bases in between. This CDR3 reads CASSQDRLGAVNYGYTF. The CDR3 DNA reads TGCGCCAGCAGCCAAGACCGGCTTGGTGCGGTCAACTATGGCTACACCTTC.